Given below is one T cell receptor (beta chain) in context. This record comes from a study of blood T cell repertoires in COVID-19. On the study more broadly: Sites in the United States, Italy and Spain provided acute and convalescent COVID-19 samples. Sources were T cells, B-cell-depleted T cells, or PBMCs; the material itself was cDNA or gDNA.

In the authors' methods: Amplifying reference gene primers gave estimates of nucleated cell counts. Profiled with immunoSEQ multiplex PCR; TCRdb holds only in-frame clones, not every one. Clone size and the V and J calls come from that table; the DNA yielded D and trimming. The sample consists of about 150,000 clones, 84% of them appearing once. The CDR3 covers 13 residues. The V end was cut by 1 base, the J end by 14 bases, with 16 bases between. The receptor was isolated from a woman aged 45 to 65 in a cohort sampled during active or convalescent COVID-19. This chain links TRBV12-3 or TRBV12-4 with TRBJ2-3, with TRBD1 as a possible D gene (5 bases). The sequenced sample consisted of peripheral blood. CDR3 sequence: CASSLGVGPSGYF. The CDR3 DNA is TGTGCCAGCAGTTTAGGGGTGGGGCCCTCGGGGTATTTT.